A single sample is the source of the 15 T cell receptor beta chains below, sequenced in a study of T cells in Graves' hyperthyroidism and ophthalmopathy. TCR beta CDR3 regions were amplified from RNA transcripts. A first-round RT-PCR of the TCR CDR3 used the HTBI primer set. MiXCR, run by TCRdb on the multiplex PCR reads, gives a single entry per CDR3 protein. The sample gives 300,000 to 350,000 distinct CDR3 sequences, roughly 17% of which show up once; roughly 33% is in the top ten. Sequences were obtained from blood. These receptors originate from a man younger than 40 with Graves' hyperthyroidism.

The table lists this clonotype with a few counts. This chain links TRBV6-1 with TRBJ2-6; D is perhaps TRBD1 or TRBD2 (6 bases each). This CDR3 is built from 13 residues. CDR1 and CDR2 (germline): MNHNS, SASEGT. The CDR3, as DNA: TGTGGGGGGGCGGACTCTGGGGCCAACGTCCTGACTTTC. Translation gives CGGADSGANVLTF.

V and J are TRBV10-3 and TRBJ1-1, with TRBD1 matching over 8 bases. V lost 6 bases, J lost 2 bases, and 2 bases stayed unmatched. From germline, CDR1 is ENHRY and CDR2 SYGVKD. CDR3 length: 13 amino acids. Here the CDR3 reads CAIRDRGNTEAFF. CDR3 DNA sequence: TGTGCCATCAGAGACAGGGGAAACACTGAAGCTTTCTTT.

This clonotype came up a few times. CDR3 amino acids: CASRRETYYGYTF. For the CDR3, the DNA is TGTGCCAGCAGACGAGAGACTTACTATGGCTACACCTTC. This chain uses TRBV6-1 with TRBJ1-2; D is undetermined. The germline V gene encodes CDR1 MNHNS and CDR2 SASEGT. This CDR3 spans 13 amino acids. The V end lost 6 bases, the J end lost 3 bases, and 11 bases lay between the germline ends.

This clonotype has at least ten counts. V is TRBV28 and J is TRBJ1-2; 10 positions agree with TRBD1. The J segment lost 8 bases and the V segment lost 7 bases, leaving 10 bases of the junction unmatched. The CDR3 consists of 14 residues. Germline V CDR1 and CDR2: MDHEN, SYDVKM. The CDR3 here is CASNDRGRGWGYTF. As DNA, the CDR3 is TGTGCCAGCAACGACAGGGGGCGCGGATGGGGCTACACCTTC.

V usage is TRBV3-1 and J usage is TRBJ2-1, with D possibly being TRBD1 or TRBD2 (6 bases each). The CDR3 consists of 14 residues. V gave up 4 bases and J gave up 10 bases, with 17 bases separating them. The germline V gene encodes CDR1 LGHDT and CDR2 YNNKEL (reference sequence). CDR3 nucleotides: TGTGCCAGCAGCCCTCAAGGGGGGATGAGCGAGCAGTTCTTC. It is translated as CASSPQGGMSEQFF.

This clonotype came up a few times. The chain uses TRBV29-1 and TRBJ2-7, with 7 bases fitting TRBD2. V was pared by 0 bases and J by 6 bases, with 5 bases of the junction left unmatched. Germline V gene data show CDR1 as SQVTM and CDR2 as ANQGSEA. CDR3 size: 13 residues. CDR3 region: CSVEENGGSEQYF. The DNA of the CDR3 is TGCAGCGTTGAAGAGAACGGGGGGTCCGAGCAGTACTTC.

There are many counts of this clonotype. V gene TRBV3-1 combines with J gene TRBJ2-5, with 7 bases that match TRBD1. J was trimmed by 5 bases and V by 4 bases; bases with no gene match: 7. This CDR3 is built from 14 residues. Germline CDR1 is LGHDT and CDR2 is YNNKEL (reference sequence). The DNA for the CDR3 is TGTGCCAGCAGCCGCAGAACAGGGGTCGAGACCCAGTACTTC. Protein sequence: CASSRRTGVETQYF.

This clonotype was observed many times. The chain combines TRBV28 with TRBJ2-3, with D possibly TRBD2 on 5 matching bases. V was shortened by 4 bases and J by 0 bases, with 14 bases between the two germline ends. Germline V gene lookup returns CDR1 MDHEN and CDR2 SYDVKM. The CDR3 runs 16 residues. In DNA, the CDR3 is TGTGCCAGCAGTTCCCCTTCGGGGAGTAGCACAGATACGCAGTATTTT. This sequence encodes CASSSPSGSSTDTQYF. Combining the CDR3 with reference TRBV28 and TRBJ2-3 gives the whole variable domain DVKVTQSSRYLVKRTGEKVFLECVQDMDHENMFWYRQDPGLGLRLIYFSYDVKMKEKGDIPEGYSVSREKKERFSLILESASTNQTSMYLCASSSPSGSSTDTQYFGPGTRLTVL.

The chain carries TRBV12-3 or TRBV12-4 and TRBJ2-7; 13 bases match TRBD2. The length of the CDR3 is 15 residues. V lost 5 bases and J lost 6; bases outside the gene matches: 7. The CDR3 DNA reads as TGTGCCAGCAGTGTGGGACTAGCGGGATCCAGCGAGCAGTACTTC. Encoded protein: CASSVGLAGSSEQYF.

This clonotype was seen only a few times. This chain joins TRBV13 and TRBJ2-7, with 8 bases fitting TRBD2. Per the germline V gene, CDR1 is PRHDT and CDR2 is FYEKMQ (reference sequence). V lost 5 bases, J lost 7 bases, and 7 bases stayed unmatched. CDR3 length equals 13 residues. The CDR3 DNA reads TGTGCCAGCAGCCTCCGACTAGCGCTTGAGCAGTACTTC. Encoded protein: CASSLRLALEQYF.

Only a few counts were recorded for this clonotype. The genes are TRBV6-1 and TRBJ1-2; D is unresolved. V lost 6 bases to trimming and J lost 7 bases, with 21 bases between them. Germline CDR1 reads MNHNS; CDR2 reads SASEGT. CDR3 length: 15 amino acids. Here the CDR3 DNA reads TGTGCCAGCAGCCCCATCTCGGCCTCGGGCGGTGGCTACACCTTC. Protein product: CASSPISASGGGYTF.

Ten or more counts support this clonotype. The rearrangement uses TRBV29-1 and TRBJ2-7; 7 bases fit TRBD1. The CDR3 spans 13 residues. The ends lost 6 bases at V and 0 bases at J; junction bases unmatched: 5. Looked up from germline, CDR1 is SQVTM and CDR2 is ANQGSEA. The CDR3 DNA is TGCAGCGTGAGACAGGGATTCTCCTACGAGCAGTACTTC. This translates into CSVRQGFSYEQYF.

This clonotype was recorded a few times. The V and J genes are TRBV10-1 and TRBJ2-1, with 10 bases that match TRBD1. This CDR3 region has 16 residues. Germline loops: CDR1 WNHNN, CDR2 SYGVQD (reference sequence). V lost 5 bases and J lost 5; bases outside the gene matches: 9. The CDR3 DNA reads TGCGCCAGCAGTCGATCTCGGGACAGGGGACACAATGAGCAGTTCTTC. Its translation is CASSRSRDRGHNEQFF.

The CDR3 DNA reads as TGCGCCAGCAGCTTGGGGGGGAAATTCAATCAGCCCCAGCATTTT. Residues: CASSLGGKFNQPQHF. The chain combines TRBV5-1 with TRBJ1-5; possibly TRBD1 for D (5 bases). V dropped 0 bases and J dropped 3 bases, with 10 bases sitting between them. Germline-derived CDR1 and CDR2 are SGHRS and YFSETQ. This CDR3 has 15 residues.

This clonotype was seen ten or more times. The chain links TRBV3-1 to TRBJ1-6; D uncertain. CDR1 and CDR2 from the germline V gene are LGHDT and YNNKEL (reference sequence). This CDR3 is 11 amino acids long. V was shortened by 1 base and J by 19 bases, with 11 bases between the two germline ends. The CDR3 coding sequence is TGTGCCAGCAGCCAAGGGACGGCGGTACACTTT. Residues: CASSQGTAVHF.